The T cell receptor beta chain described here comes from a study of blood T cell repertoires in COVID-19. At the level of the study: Sites across the United States, Italy and Spain contributed samples from acute and convalescent COVID-19. Sources were T cells, B-cell-depleted T cells, or PBMCs; the material itself was cDNA or gDNA.

V dropped 0 bases and J dropped 6 bases, with 13 bases sitting between them. The CDR3 is 16 residues long. CDR1 and CDR2 from the germline V gene are SGHNT and YYREEE (reference sequence). The authors' processing: Nucleated cell counts were estimated from reference gene primer amplification. The repertoire was sequenced with immunoSEQ multiplex PCR; TCRdb's copy has only in-frame clones and lacks some. The V and J calls and clone size are taken from that table; D and trimming were inferred from the DNA. The top ten hold around 4% of the sample, which has about 110,000 clones, 76% seen once. This clonotype was obtained from a woman older than 75 with acute or convalescent COVID-19. The sequencing input was peripheral blood. The rearrangement joins TRBV5-4 to TRBJ1-6; D ambiguous. The CDR3 DNA reads TGTGCCAGCAGCTTGGATCCGCCGGACTCTAATTCACCCCTCCACTTT. Its translation is CASSLDPPDSNSPLHF. The entire variable domain, with the rest obtained from reference TRBV5-4 and TRBJ1-6, is as follows: ETGVTQSPTHLIKTRGQQVTLRCSSQSGHNTVSWYQQALGQGPQFIFQYYREEENGRGNFPPRFSGLQFPNYSSELNVNALELDDSALYLCASSLDPPDSNSPLHFGNGTRLTVT.